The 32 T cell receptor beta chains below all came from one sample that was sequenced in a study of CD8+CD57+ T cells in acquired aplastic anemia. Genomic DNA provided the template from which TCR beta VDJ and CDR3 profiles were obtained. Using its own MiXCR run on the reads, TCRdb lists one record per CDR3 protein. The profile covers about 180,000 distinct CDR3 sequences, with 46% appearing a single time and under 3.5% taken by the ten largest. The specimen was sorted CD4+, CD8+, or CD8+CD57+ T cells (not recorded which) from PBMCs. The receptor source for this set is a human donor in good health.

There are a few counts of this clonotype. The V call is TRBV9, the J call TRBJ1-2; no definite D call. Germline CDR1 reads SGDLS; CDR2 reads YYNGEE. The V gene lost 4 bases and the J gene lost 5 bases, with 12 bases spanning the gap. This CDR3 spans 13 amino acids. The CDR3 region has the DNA TGTGCCAGCAGCCAAGCAGGTGGATATGGCTACACCTTC. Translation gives CASSQAGGYGYTF.

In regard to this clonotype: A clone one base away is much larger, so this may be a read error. The CDR3 nucleotides read TGTGCCAGCAGCTTAGATAATGGCAGGACCTACGAGCAGCACTTC. Its protein is CASSLDNGRTYEQHF. V usage is TRBV11-3 and J usage is TRBJ2-7; unclear D gene. The CDR3 totals 15 residues. Germline CDR1 is SGHNT and CDR2 is YENEEA.

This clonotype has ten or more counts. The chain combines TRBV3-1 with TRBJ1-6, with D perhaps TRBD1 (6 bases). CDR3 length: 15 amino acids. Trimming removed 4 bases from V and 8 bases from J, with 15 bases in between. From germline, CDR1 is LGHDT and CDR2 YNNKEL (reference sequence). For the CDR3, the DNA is TGTGCCAGCAGCCCCCACAGGGCCGGGGATTCACCCCTCCACTTT. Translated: CASSPHRAGDSPLHF.

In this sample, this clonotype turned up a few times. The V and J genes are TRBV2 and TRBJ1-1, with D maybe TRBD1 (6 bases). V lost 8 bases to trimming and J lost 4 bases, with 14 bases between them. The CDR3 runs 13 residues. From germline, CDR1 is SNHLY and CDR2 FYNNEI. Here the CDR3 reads CASDEQGSTEAFF. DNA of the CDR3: TGTGCCAGCGATGAGCAGGGGAGCACTGAAGCTTTCTTT.

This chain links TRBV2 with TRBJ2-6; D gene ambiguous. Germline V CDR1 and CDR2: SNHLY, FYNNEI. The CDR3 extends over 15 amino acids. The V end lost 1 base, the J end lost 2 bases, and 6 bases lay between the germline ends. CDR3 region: CASSEGAAGANVLTF. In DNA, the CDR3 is TGTGCCAGCAGTGAAGGGGCGGCTGGGGCCAACGTCCTGACTTTC.

CDR3 sequence (DNA): TGTGCCACCAGCAGGGGGGGACGGGATCTAGAGACCCAGTACTTC. Amino acid sequence: CATSRGGRDLETQYF. The chain carries TRBV15 and TRBJ2-5; D is perhaps TRBD2 (6 bases). The CDR3 loop spans 15 amino acids. Per germline, CDR1 LNHNV and CDR2 YYDKDF (reference sequence). Trimming shortened V by 3 bases and J by 4 bases, and 15 bases separated the two germline ends.

CDR3 DNA: TGTGCCAGCAGTGAATGGAGCGTCGAAGCTTTCTTT. This sequence encodes CASSEWSVEAFF. The gene calls are TRBV2 and TRBJ1-1; D gene uncertain. The germline gives CDR1 SNHLY, CDR2 FYNNEI. The germline V and J ends were trimmed by 2 bases and 8 bases, with 9 bases remaining between them. CDR3 length equals 12 residues.

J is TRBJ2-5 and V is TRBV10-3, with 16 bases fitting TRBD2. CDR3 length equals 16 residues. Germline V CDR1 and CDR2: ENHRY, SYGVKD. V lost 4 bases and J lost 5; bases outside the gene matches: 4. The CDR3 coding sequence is TGTGCCATCAGTGGGGGACTAGCGGGGGGGACGGAGACCCAGTACTTC. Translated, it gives CAISGGLAGGTETQYF.

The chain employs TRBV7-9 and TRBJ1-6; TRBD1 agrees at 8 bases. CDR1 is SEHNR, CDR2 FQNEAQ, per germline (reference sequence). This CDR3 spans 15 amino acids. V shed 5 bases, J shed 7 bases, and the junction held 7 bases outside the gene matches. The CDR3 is CASSPGDRRNSPLHF. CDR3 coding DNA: TGTGCCAGCAGCCCTGGGGACAGGAGAAATTCACCCCTCCACTTT.

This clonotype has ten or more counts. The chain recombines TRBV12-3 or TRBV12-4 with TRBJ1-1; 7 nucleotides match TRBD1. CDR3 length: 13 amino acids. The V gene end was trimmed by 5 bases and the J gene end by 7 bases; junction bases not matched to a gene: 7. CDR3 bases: TGTGCCAGCAGTCGCCCAGGGACAGTTGAAGCTTTCTTT. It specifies CASSRPGTVEAFF.

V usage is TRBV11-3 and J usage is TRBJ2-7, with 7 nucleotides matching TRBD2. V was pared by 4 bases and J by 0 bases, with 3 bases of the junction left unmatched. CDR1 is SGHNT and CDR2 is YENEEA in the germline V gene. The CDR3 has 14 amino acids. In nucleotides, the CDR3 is TGTGCCAGCAGCTCCGCTAGCGGCTCCTACGAGCAGTACTTC. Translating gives CASSSASGSYEQYF.

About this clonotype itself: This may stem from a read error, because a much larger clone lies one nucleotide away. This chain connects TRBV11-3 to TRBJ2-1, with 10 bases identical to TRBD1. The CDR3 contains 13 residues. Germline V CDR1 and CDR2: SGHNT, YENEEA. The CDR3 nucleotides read TGTGCCAGCAAGACAGGGGGCTACAATGAGCAGCTCTTC. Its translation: CASKTGGYNEQLF.

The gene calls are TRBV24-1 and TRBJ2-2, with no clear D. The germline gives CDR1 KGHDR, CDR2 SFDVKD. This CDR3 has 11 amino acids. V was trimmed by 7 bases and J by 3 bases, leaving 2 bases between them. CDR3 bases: TGTGCCACCAGCGACACCGGGGAGCTGTTTTTT. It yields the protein CATSDTGELFF.

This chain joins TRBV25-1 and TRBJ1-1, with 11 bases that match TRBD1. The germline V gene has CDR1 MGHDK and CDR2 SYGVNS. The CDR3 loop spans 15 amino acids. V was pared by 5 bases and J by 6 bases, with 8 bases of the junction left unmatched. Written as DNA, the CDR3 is TGTGCCAGCAGTCCGATTCGGACAGGGGGCGCTGAAGCTTTCTTT. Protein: CASSPIRTGGAEAFF.

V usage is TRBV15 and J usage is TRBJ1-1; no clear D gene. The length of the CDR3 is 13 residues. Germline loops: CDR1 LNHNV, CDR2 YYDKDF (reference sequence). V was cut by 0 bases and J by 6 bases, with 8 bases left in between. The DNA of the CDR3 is TGTGCCACCAGCAGAGATCTGGTGGCTGAAGCTTTCTTT. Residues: CATSRDLVAEAFF.

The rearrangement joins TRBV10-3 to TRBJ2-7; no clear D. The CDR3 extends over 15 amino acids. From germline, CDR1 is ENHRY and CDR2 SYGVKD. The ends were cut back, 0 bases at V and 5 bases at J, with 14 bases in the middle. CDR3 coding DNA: TGTGCCATCAGTGAGTCGACTGCGGCGATTGACGAGCAGTACTTC. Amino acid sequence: CAISESTAAIDEQYF.

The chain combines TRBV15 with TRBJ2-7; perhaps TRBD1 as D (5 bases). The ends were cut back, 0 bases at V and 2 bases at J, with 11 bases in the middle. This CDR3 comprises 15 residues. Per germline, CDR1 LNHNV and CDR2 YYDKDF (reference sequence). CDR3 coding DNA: TGTGCCACCAGCAGAGACCAGGGTTACACCTACGAGCAGTACTTC. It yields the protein CATSRDQGYTYEQYF.

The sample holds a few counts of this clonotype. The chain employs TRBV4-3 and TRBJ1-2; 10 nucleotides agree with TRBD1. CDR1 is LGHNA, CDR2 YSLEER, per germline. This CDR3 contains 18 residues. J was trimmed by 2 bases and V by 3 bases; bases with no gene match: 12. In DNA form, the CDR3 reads TGCGCCAGCAGCCAGCCCGGGACAGGGGTCCTCACCAACTATGGCTACACCTTC. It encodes CASSQPGTGVLTNYGYTF.

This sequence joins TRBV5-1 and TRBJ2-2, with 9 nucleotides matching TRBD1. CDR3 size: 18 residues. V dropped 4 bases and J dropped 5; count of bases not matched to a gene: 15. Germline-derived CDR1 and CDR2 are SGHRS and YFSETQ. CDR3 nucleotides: TGCGCCAGCAGCCGCGTTGTGGGAGGCGGGACAGGGACCGGGGAGCTGTTTTTT. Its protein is CASSRVVGGGTGTGELFF.

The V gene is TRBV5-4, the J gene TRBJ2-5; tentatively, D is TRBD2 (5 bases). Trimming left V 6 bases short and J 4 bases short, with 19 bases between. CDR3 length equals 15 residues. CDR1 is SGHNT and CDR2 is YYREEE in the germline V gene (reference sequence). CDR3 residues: CASNPTAAGRETQYF. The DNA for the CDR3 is TGTGCCAGCAACCCGACCGCGGCGGGTAGAGAGACCCAGTACTTC.

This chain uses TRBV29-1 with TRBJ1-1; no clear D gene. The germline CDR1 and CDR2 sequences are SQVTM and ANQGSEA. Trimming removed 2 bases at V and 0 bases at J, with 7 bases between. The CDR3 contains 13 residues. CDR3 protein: CSVETGMNTEAFF. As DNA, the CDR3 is TGCAGCGTTGAAACCGGGATGAACACTGAAGCTTTCTTT.

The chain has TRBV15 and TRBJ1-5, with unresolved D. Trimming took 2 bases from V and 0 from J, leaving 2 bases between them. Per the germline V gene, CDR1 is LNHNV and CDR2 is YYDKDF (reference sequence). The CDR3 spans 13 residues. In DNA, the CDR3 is TGTGCCACCAGCAGATATAGCAATCAGCCCCAGCATTTT. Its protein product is CATSRYSNQPQHF.

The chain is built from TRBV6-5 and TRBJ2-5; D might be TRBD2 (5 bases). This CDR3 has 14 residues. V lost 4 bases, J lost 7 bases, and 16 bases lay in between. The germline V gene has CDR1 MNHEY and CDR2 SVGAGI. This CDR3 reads CASSFGVFGGTQYF. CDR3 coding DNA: TGTGCCAGCAGTTTCGGGGTTTTTGGAGGGACCCAGTACTTC.

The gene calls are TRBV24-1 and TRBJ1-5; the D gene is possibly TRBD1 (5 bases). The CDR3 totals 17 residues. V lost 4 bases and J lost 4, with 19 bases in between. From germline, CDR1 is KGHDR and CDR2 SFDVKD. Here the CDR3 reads CATSDPTGTPGNQPQHF. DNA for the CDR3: TGTGCCACCAGTGACCCTACCGGGACGCCTGGGAATCAGCCCCAGCATTTT.

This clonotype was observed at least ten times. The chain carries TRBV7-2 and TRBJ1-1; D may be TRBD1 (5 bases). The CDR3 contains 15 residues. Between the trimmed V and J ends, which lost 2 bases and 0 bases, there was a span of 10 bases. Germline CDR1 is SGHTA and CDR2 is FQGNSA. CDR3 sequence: CASSLRGRMNTEAFF. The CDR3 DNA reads TGTGCCAGCAGCTTACGGGGCAGAATGAACACTGAAGCTTTCTTT.

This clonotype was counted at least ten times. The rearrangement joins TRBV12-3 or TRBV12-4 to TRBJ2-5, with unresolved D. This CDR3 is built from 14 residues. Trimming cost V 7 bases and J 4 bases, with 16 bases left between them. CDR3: CASMETSGRETQYF. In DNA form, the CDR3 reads TGTGCCAGCATGGAGACGTCGGGCCGAGAGACCCAGTACTTC.

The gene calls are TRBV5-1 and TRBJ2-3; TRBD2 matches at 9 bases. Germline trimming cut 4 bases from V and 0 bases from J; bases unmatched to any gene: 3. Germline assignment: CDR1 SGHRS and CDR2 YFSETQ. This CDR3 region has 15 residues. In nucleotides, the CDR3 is TGCGCCAGCAGCCTTAGCGGGGGTAGCACAGATACGCAGTATTTT. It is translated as CASSLSGGSTDTQYF.

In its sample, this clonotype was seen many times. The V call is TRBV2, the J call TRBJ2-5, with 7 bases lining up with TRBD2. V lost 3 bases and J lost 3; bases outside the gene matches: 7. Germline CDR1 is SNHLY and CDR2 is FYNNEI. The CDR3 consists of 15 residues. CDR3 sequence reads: CASSEWGGREETQYF. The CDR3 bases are TGTGCCAGCAGTGAGTGGGGAGGGAGGGAAGAGACCCAGTACTTC.

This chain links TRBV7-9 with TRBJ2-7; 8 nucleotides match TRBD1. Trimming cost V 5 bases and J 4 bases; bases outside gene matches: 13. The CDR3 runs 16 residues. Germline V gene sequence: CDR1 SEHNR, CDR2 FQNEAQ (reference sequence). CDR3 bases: TGTGCCAGCAGCGTCGAACCGGGACAGGCCTGGTACGAGCAGTACTTC. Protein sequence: CASSVEPGQAWYEQYF.

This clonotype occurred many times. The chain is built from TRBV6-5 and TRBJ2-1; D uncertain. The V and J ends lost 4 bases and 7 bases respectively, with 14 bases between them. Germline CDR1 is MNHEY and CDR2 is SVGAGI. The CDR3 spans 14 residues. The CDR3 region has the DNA TGTGCCAGCAGTTCTGGGTCCCCCGGGAATGAGCAGTTCTTC. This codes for CASSSGSPGNEQFF.

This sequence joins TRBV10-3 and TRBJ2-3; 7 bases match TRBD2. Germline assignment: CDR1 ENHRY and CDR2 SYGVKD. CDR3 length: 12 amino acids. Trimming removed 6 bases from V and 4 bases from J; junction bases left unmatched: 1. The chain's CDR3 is CAIRGGADTQYF. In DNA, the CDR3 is TGTGCCATCAGGGGGGGGGCAGATACGCAGTATTTT.

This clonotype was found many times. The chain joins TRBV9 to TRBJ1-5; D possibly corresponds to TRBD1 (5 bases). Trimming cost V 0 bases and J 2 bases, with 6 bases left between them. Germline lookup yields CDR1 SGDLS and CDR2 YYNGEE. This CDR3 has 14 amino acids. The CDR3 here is CASSVEGGNQPQHF. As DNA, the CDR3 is TGTGCCAGCAGCGTAGAAGGGGGCAATCAGCCCCAGCATTTT.